This TCR beta chain was obtained from a study of blood T cell repertoires in COVID-19 (dated by TCRdb to 2018 to 2021). Describing the broader study: Collaborator samples came from the United States, Italy and Spain and covered acute and convalescent phases of COVID-19. HLA class I and class II types, where available, came from metadata supplied by the sample provider rather than from assay-based typing. The repertoires were released in a freely available public database intended as a resource for research on the immune response to SARS-CoV-2. Samples were obtained from the ongoing ImmuneRACE study (first 160 participants) and from 1,254 subjects provided by 6 global collaborators. The prospective study material was composed of cDNA or gDNA derived from T cells, B-cell-depleted T cells, or PBMCs. Deeply sampled blood TCRbeta repertoires from subjects exposed to, actively infected with, or recovered from COVID-19 were included in the dataset. Sample metadata almost always included a de-identified subject ID, COVID-19 status, age in years and sex. On the study overall, not on this receptor specifically: How much clinical and demographic metadata was included differed by source and by participant, and the metadata was provided uncurated.

As to this clone: It lacks a known antigen. No base quality values were provided; no much bigger clone lies one nucleotide off.

TCRbeta CDR3 regions were amplified from genomic DNA using the immunoSEQ Assay, a bias-controlled multiplex PCR. The authors' pipeline ran thus. The number of nucleated cells in each sample was estimated from the amplification of reference gene primers within the assay. To quantify the absolute abundance of each unique TCRbeta CDR3 rearrangement, sequence reads were collapsed and filtered. Productive Simpson clonality was computed per sample as the square root of Simpson's diversity index over productive rearrangements. TCRdb took over this immuneACCESS table, retaining in-frame rearrangements with V and J assigned. Such tables are incomplete; in checked studies, under half of the missing clones stem from an unresolved V gene, and the remainder is unexplained. The DNA was the basis for D and trimming; V, J and clone size are from that table. The sample has 80,000 to 130,000 clones on record, just over 90% of them singletons. Roughly 0.97% of the sample comes from the top ten.

Collaborating institutions collected whole blood in K2EDTA tubes following their own protocols. For TCRbeta analysis, collaborator samples were shipped as frozen whole blood, as isolated PBMCs, or as DNA extracted from either sample type. As encoded in the germline V gene, CDR1 is SGHRS while CDR2 is YFSETQ. The CDR3 sequence holds 12 residues, the cysteine and phenylalanine included. Just CDR3 DNA is preserved here, 36 bases in frame from base 1. Relative to germline, V is 2 bases shorter and J is 9 bases shorter, with 8 bases between their ends. The material sequenced was peripheral blood. The clonotype comes from a man aged 55-75 years with acute or convalescent COVID-19. The chain was built from TRBV5-1 and TRBJ2-2, with the D gene not clear enough to name. The bases are TGCGCCAGCAGCTTAAATGGCCGGGAGCTGTTTTTT. Translated, it gives CASSLNGRELFF.